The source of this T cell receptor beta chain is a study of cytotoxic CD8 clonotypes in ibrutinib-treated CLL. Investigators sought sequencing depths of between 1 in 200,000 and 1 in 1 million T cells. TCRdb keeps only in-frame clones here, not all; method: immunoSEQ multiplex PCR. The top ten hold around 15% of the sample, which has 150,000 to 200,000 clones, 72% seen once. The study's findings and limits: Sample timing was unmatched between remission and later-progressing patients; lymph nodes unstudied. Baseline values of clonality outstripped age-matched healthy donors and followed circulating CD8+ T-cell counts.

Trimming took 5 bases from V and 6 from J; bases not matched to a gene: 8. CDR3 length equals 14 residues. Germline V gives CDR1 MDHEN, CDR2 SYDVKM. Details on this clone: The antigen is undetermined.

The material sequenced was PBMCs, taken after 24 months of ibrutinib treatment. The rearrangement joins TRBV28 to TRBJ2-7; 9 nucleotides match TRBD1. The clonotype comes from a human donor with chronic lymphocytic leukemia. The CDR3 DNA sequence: TGTGCCAGCAGTACTCAGGACAGGGGTTGCGAGCAGTACTTC. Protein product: CASSTQDRGCEQYF.